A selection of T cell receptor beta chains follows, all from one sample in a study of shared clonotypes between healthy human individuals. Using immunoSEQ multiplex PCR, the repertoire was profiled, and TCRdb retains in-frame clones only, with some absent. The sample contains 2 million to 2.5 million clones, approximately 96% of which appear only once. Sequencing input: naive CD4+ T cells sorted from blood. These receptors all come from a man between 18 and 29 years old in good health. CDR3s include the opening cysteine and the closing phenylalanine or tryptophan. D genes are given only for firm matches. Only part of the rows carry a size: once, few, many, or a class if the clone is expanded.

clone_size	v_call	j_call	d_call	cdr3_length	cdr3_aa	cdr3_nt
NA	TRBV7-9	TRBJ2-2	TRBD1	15	CASSFTGVGTGELFF	TGTGCCAGCAGCTTCACAGGGGTAGGCACCGGGGAGCTGTTTTTT
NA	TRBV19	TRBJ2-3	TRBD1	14	CASSLTGGTDTQYF	TGTGCCAGTAGTCTGACAGGGGGCACAGATACGCAGTATTTT
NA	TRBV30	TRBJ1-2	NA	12	CAWTPGDGGYTF	TGTGCCTGGACCCCCGGCGACGGTGGCTACACCTTC
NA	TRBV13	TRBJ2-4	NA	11	CASSLMGIQYF	TGTGCCAGCAGCTTAATGGGCATTCAGTACTTC
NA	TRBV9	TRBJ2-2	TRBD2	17	CASKTGTSGVNTGELFF	TGTGCCAGCAAAACCGGGACTAGCGGTGTGAACACCGGGGAGCTGTTTTTT
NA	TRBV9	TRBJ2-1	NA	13	CASSADRLNEQFF	TGTGCCAGCAGCGCGGACAGACTCAATGAGCAGTTCTTC
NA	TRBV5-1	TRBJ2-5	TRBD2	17	CASSPGLAGARGETQYF	TGCGCCAGCAGCCCGGGACTAGCGGGAGCGAGAGGGGAGACCCAGTACTTC
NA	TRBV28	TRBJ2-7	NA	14	CASSLGNRLYEQYF	TGTGCCAGCAGTTTAGGGAACAGACTCTACGAGCAGTACTTC
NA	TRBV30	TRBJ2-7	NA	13	CAWGQTGAYEQYF	TGTGCCTGGGGACAGACTGGGGCCTACGAGCAGTACTTC
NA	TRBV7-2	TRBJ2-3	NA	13	CASSFWTDYTQYF	TGTGCCAGCAGCTTTTGGACCGATTATACGCAGTATTTT
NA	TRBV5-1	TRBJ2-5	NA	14	CASSSGGSQETQYF	TGCGCCAGCAGCTCAGGCGGTTCCCAAGAGACCCAGTACTTC
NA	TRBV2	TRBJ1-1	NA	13	CASSGEGGTEAFF	TGTGCCAGCAGTGGAGAAGGGGGCACTGAAGCTTTCTTT
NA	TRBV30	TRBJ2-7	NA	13	CAWSPVGNYEQYF	TGTGCCTGGAGTCCCGTGGGGAACTACGAGCAGTACTTC
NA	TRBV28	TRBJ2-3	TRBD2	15	CASSRGLVGTDTQYF	TGTGCCAGCAGCCGCGGACTAGTAGGCACAGATACGCAGTATTTT
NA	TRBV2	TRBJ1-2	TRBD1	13	CASTSTGNYGYTF	TGTGCCAGCACCTCGACAGGGAACTATGGCTACACCTTC
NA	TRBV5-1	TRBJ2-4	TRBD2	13	CASSRGLADIQYF	TGCGCCAGCAGCAGGGGACTAGCGGACATTCAGTACTTC
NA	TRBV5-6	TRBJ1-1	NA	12	CASCKQDTEAFF	TGTGCCAGCTGTAAACAAGACACTGAAGCTTTCTTT
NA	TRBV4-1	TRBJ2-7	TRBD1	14	CASSQPDRVSEQYF	TGCGCCAGCAGCCAACCAGACAGGGTGAGCGAGCAGTACTTC
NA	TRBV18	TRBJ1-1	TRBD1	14	CASSPPATGVQAFF	TGTGCCAGCTCACCACCGGCCACAGGGGTCCAAGCTTTCTTT
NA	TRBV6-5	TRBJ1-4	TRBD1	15	CASSYSLGGGEKLFF	TGTGCCAGCAGTTACTCTCTAGGGGGCGGTGAAAAACTGTTTTTT
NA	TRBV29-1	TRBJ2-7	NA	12	CSVETPRYEQYF	TGCAGCGTTGAAACCCCCAGGTACGAGCAGTACTTC
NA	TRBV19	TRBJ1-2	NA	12	CASSLRNYGYTF	TGTGCCAGTAGTTTGCGGAACTATGGCTACACCTTC
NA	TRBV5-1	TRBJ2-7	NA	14	CASSPGGAGDEQYF	TGCGCCAGCAGCCCAGGGGGGGCCGGGGACGAGCAGTACTTC
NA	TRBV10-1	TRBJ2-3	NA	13	CASSDGSADTQYF	TGCGCCAGCAGCGATGGGTCAGCAGATACGCAGTATTTT
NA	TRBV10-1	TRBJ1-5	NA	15	CATICRRGVNQPQHF	TGCGCCACAATCTGTCGGAGGGGAGTCAATCAGCCCCAGCATTTT
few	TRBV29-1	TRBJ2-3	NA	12	CSVEQGTDTQYF	TGCAGCGTTGAACAGGGCACAGATACGCAGTATTTT
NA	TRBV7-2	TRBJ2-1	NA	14	CASSLRTQNNEQFF	TGTGCCAGCAGCTTACGGACTCAGAACAATGAGCAGTTCTTC
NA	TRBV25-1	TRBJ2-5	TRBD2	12	CASSLGLGTQYF	TGTGCCAGCAGTCTAGGACTAGGGACCCAGTACTTC
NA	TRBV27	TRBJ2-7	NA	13	CASSPRGLYEQYF	TGTGCCAGCAGTCCTCGGGGCCTCTACGAGCAGTACTTC
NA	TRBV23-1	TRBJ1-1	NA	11	CASSQRDEAFF	TGCGCCAGCAGTCAGCGGGATGAAGCTTTCTTT
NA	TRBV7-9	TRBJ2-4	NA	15	CASSLRPPSWNIQYF	TGTGCCAGCAGCTTACGGCCGCCCAGTTGGAACATTCAGTACTTC
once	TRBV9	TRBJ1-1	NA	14	CASSVGEGHTEAFF	TGTGCCAGCAGCGTAGGTGAAGGGCACACTGAAGCTTTCTTT
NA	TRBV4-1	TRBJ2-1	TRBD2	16	CASSQLGLAAYNEQFF	TGCGCCAGCAGCCAATTGGGGCTAGCGGCCTACAATGAGCAGTTCTTC
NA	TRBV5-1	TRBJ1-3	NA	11	CASSPGNTIYF	TGCGCCAGCAGCCCTGGAAACACCATATATTTT
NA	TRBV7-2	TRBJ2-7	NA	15	CASSLNRGRFREQYF	TGTGCCAGCAGCTTAAACCGAGGACGTTTCCGCGAGCAGTACTTC
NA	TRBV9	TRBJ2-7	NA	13	CASSVGVSNEQYF	TGTGCCAGCAGCGTAGGGGTATCGAACGAGCAGTACTTC
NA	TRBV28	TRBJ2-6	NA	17	CASSLSQGFSGANVLTF	TGTGCCAGCAGTCTATCACAGGGCTTTTCTGGGGCCAACGTCCTGACTTTC
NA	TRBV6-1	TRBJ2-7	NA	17	CASSEYEVGFSSYEQYF	TGTGCCAGCAGTGAATACGAGGTTGGATTCAGCTCCTACGAGCAGTACTTC
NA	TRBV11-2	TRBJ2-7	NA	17	CASSSRPTGNRVYEQYF	TGTGCCAGCAGCTCTCGCCCTACAGGGAACCGGGTTTACGAGCAGTACTTC
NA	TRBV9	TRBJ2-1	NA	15	CASSVYGTSYNEQFF	TGTGCCAGCAGCGTTTACGGGACCTCCTACAATGAGCAGTTCTTC
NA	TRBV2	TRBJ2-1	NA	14	CASKRTASYNEQFF	TGTGCCAGCAAAAGGACGGCCTCCTACAATGAGCAGTTCTTC
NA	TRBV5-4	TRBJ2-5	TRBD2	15	CASYPGGTRMETQYF	TGTGCCAGCTACCCGGGGGGGACTAGGATGGAGACCCAGTACTTC